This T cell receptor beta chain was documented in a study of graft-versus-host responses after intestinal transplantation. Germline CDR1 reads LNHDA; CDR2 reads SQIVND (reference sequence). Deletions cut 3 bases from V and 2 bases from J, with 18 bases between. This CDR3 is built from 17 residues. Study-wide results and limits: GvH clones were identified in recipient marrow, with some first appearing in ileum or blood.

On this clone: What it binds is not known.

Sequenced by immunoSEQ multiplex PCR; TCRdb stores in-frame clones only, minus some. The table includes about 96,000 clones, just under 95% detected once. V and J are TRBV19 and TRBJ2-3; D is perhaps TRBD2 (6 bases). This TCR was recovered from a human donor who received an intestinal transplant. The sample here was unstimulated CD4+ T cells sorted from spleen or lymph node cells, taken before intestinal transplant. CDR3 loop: CASSIKNGGGATDTQYF. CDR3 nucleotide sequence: TGTGCCAGTAGTATTAAAAATGGCGGCGGGGCCACAGATACGCAGTATTTT.